The next 27 T cell receptor beta chains were all read from a single sample in a study of Graves' ophthalmopathy and Graves' hyperthyroidism. RNA transcripts were the template, and TCR beta CDR3 regions were amplified from them. First-round RT-PCR used HTBI primers; second-round multiplex PCR followed. TCRdb reprocessed the multiplex PCR reads with MiXCR, giving one entry per CDR3 protein. The sample holds about 700,000 distinct CDR3 sequences, 40% seen once. Sequenced sample: peripheral blood. The receptor source for this set is an adult man with Graves' ophthalmopathy.

This rearrangement joins TRBV28 to TRBJ1-4; D not certain. Germline V gene sequence: CDR1 MDHEN, CDR2 SYDVKM. The germline V and J ends were trimmed by 7 bases and 4 bases, with 16 bases remaining between them. The CDR3 length is 15 residues. CDR3 coding DNA: TGTGCCAGCACCATCCGAAAAGGCCATAATGAAAAACTGTTTTTT. This sequence encodes CASTIRKGHNEKLFF.

This clonotype has a count of ten or more. V and J are TRBV19 and TRBJ1-1, with D unclear. This CDR3 comprises 16 residues. Trimming removed 3 bases at V and 0 bases at J, with 14 bases between. CDR1 and CDR2 (germline): LNHDA, SQIVND (reference sequence). CDR3 loop: CASSMSARTMNTEAFF. CDR3 in DNA: TGTGCCAGTAGTATGTCTGCCCGTACCATGAACACTGAAGCTTTCTTT.

This clonotype was seen at least ten times. The chain has TRBV6-1 and TRBJ1-4; D gene uncertain. The CDR3 spans 14 residues. CDR1 and CDR2 from the germline V gene are MNHNS and SASEGT. Trimming stripped 6 bases from V and 10 bases from J, with 18 bases between. The CDR3 protein is CASSATGLGGKLFF. CDR3 nucleotides: TGTGCCAGCAGCGCGACTGGACTGGGCGGAAAACTGTTTTTT.

The rearrangement joins TRBV25-1 to TRBJ2-7, with TRBD1 matching over 8 bases. Germline assignment: CDR1 MGHDK and CDR2 SYGVNS. This CDR3 is built from 14 residues. V was pared by 4 bases and J by 3 bases, with 5 bases of the junction left unmatched. CDR3 loop: CASSGQGTVYEQYF. The CDR3 DNA reads as TGTGCCAGCAGTGGACAGGGGACGGTCTACGAGCAGTACTTC.

The rearrangement links TRBV25-1 to TRBJ2-2; TRBD2 agrees at 9 bases. CDR1 is MGHDK and CDR2 is SYGVNS in the germline V gene. Trimming cost V 2 bases and J 4 bases; bases outside gene matches: 5. The CDR3 loop spans 16 amino acids. CDR3 bases: TGTGCCAGCAGTGAACAGTTAGCGGGGGTCACCGGGGAGCTGTTTTTT. Encoded protein: CASSEQLAGVTGELFF. Based on the CDR3 plus reference TRBV25-1 and TRBJ2-2, the full variable domain is EADIYQTPRYLVIGTGKKITLECSQTMGHDKMYWYQQDPGMELHLIHYSYGVNSTEKGDLSSESTVSRIRTEHFPLTLESARPSHTSQYLCASSEQLAGVTGELFFGEGSRLTVL.

This chain joins TRBV7-9 and TRBJ1-1; TRBD1 agrees at 10 bases. This CDR3 is built from 15 residues. J lost 4 bases, V lost 5 bases, and 7 bases had no gene match. Per germline, CDR1 SEHNR and CDR2 FQNEAQ (reference sequence). The CDR3 loop reads CASSLGQGLVTEAFF. The CDR3 DNA is TGTGCCAGCAGCCTGGGACAGGGGCTTGTCACTGAAGCTTTCTTT.

Ten or more counts support this clonotype. The chain links TRBV9 to TRBJ2-6, with D perhaps matching TRBD1 or TRBD2 (5 bases each). The CDR3 runs 15 residues. Trimming stripped 0 bases from V and 1 base from J, with 5 bases between. The germline CDR1 and CDR2 sequences are SGDLS and YYNGEE. CDR3 DNA: TGTGCCAGCAGCGTAGGGGGGTCTGGGGCCAACGTCCTGACTTTC. Amino acid sequence: CASSVGGSGANVLTF. Based on the CDR3 plus reference TRBV9 and TRBJ2-6, the full variable domain is DSGVTQTPKHLITATGQRVTLRCSPRSGDLSVYWYQQSLDQGLQFLIQYYNGEERAKGNILERFSAQQFPDLHSELNLSSLELGDSALYFCASSVGGSGANVLTFGAGSRLTVL.

The gene calls are TRBV7-9 and TRBJ2-2; D call uncertain. V was trimmed by 2 bases and J by 6 bases, leaving 7 bases between them. The germline gives CDR1 SEHNR, CDR2 FQNEAQ (reference sequence). The CDR3 is 13 amino acids. CDR3 sequence reads: CASSLKGSGELFF. The CDR3, as DNA: TGTGCCAGCAGCTTAAAAGGTTCCGGGGAGCTGTTTTTT.

This clonotype has only a few counts. The CDR3 sequence is CASRTSGRGETQYF. CDR3 bases: TGTGCCAGCCGGACTAGCGGGAGAGGAGAGACCCAGTACTTC. The gene calls are TRBV25-1 and TRBJ2-5; 13 nucleotides agree with TRBD2. V trimming: 8 bases; J trimming: 4 bases; junction bases outside the gene matches: 4. This CDR3 region has 14 residues. Germline values: CDR1 MGHDK, CDR2 SYGVNS.

J is TRBJ1-4 and V is TRBV29-1, with 9 bases matching TRBD1. V shed 4 bases and J 2 bases; nucleotides not matched to a gene: 5. CDR1 is SQVTM and CDR2 is ANQGSEA in the germline V gene. The CDR3 is 15 amino acids. The CDR3 sequence: CSVVGQGSTNEKLFF. The CDR3 bases are TGCAGCGTTGTCGGACAGGGGTCTACTAATGAAAAACTGTTTTTT.

The V and J genes are TRBV20-1 and TRBJ2-7; 9 bases map to TRBD1. The CDR3 runs to 14 residues. Unmatched junction bases numbered 8, after V lost 5 bases and J lost 3 bases. Germline V gene lookup returns CDR1 DFQATT and CDR2 SNEGSKA (reference sequence). DNA for the CDR3: TGCAGTGCTTATCCGGGACAGGGTGTCTACGAGCAGTACTTC. Translated, it gives CSAYPGQGVYEQYF.

Many counts were recorded for this clonotype. The rearrangement joins TRBV24-1 to TRBJ1-5; D remains unclear. The V end lost 3 bases, the J end lost 7 bases, and 6 bases lay between the germline ends. This CDR3 region has 12 residues. From germline, CDR1 is KGHDR and CDR2 SFDVKD. CDR3: CATSDKGQPQHF. CDR3 coding DNA: TGTGCCACCAGTGATAAGGGACAGCCCCAGCATTTT.

This clonotype was observed a few times. The chain combines TRBV4-3 with TRBJ2-2; D remains unclear. Germline CDR1 and CDR2: LGHNA and YSLEER. This CDR3 is built from 11 residues. Trimming took 10 bases from V and 1 from J, leaving 4 bases between them. The CDR3 protein is CATGNTGELFF. CDR3 DNA: TGCGCCACCGGGAACACCGGGGAGCTGTTTTTT.

As to this clonotype: At one of its ends the junction is not consistent with the germline gene, which may arise from a read error. The genes are TRBV14 and TRBJ1-4; weak D call: TRBD1 (5 bases). The germline CDR1 and CDR2 sequences are SGHDN and FVKESK. CDR3 length: 15 residues. The CDR3 DNA reads TGTGCCAGCAGCCAAGGGGGCAGACGGAATGAAAAACTGCTTTTT. Protein: CASSQGGRRNEKLLF.

This chain uses TRBV11-2 with TRBJ2-3; D unclear. Germline CDR1 and CDR2: SGHAT and FQNNGV. The V and J ends lost 2 bases and 3 bases respectively, with 9 bases between them. The length of the CDR3 is 14 residues. The CDR3 here is CASSLFARTDTQYF. DNA of the CDR3: TGTGCCAGCAGCTTATTCGCACGGACAGATACGCAGTATTTT.

This clonotype appeared many times. The rearrangement joins TRBV19 to TRBJ1-2; D call uncertain. In germline, CDR1 is LNHDA, CDR2 SQIVND (reference sequence). The CDR3 is made up of 12 amino acids. V was trimmed by 7 bases and J by 7 bases, leaving 13 bases between them. The CDR3 spells CASTPPVSGYTF. The CDR3 coding sequence is TGTGCCAGTACCCCTCCTGTGAGTGGCTACACCTTC.

The genes are TRBV7-9 and TRBJ2-2; 7 bases align to TRBD1. The CDR3 has 14 amino acids. After removal of 4 bases from V and 4 bases from J, the junction contained 3 bases not matched to a gene. Germline CDR1 reads SEHNR; CDR2 reads FQNEAQ (reference sequence). CDR3 nucleotide sequence: TGTGCCAGCAGCTCGGGACAGCCCACCGGGGAGCTGTTTTTT. It specifies CASSSGQPTGELFF.

On this clonotype itself: The junction departs from germline at one end; a sequencing error may be responsible. The J gene is TRBJ2-2, the V gene TRBV25-1; 8 bases are shared with TRBD1. Germline assignment: CDR1 MGHDK and CDR2 SYGVNS. CDR3 length: 17 amino acids. The CDR3 DNA is TGCGCCAGCAGCCCCCCCGACAGGGGTATGGACACCGGGGAGCTGTTTTTT. Its protein is CASSPPDRGMDTGELFF.

This clonotype was seen repeatedly, ten times or more. The chain is built from TRBV25-1 and TRBJ2-6; D gene uncertain. V lost 5 bases to trimming and J lost 2 bases, with 7 bases between them. Germline lookup yields CDR1 MGHDK and CDR2 SYGVNS. The CDR3 extends over 14 amino acids. The CDR3 loop is CASSTDTGANVLTF. CDR3 bases: TGTGCCAGCAGTACAGATACTGGGGCCAACGTCCTGACTTTC.

The rearrangement links TRBV10-3 to TRBJ2-5, with a tentative D call TRBD1 (6 bases). Deletions cut 6 bases from V and 4 bases from J, with 21 bases between. This CDR3 is 16 amino acids long. Germline CDR1 ENHRY, CDR2 SYGVKD. The CDR3 DNA reads as TGTGCCATCAGCAGTAAAGGACAGACTACCGGAGAGACCCAGTACTTC. Amino acid sequence: CAISSKGQTTGETQYF.

This clonotype was seen a single time. The gene calls are TRBV20-1 and TRBJ2-7, with 10 bases matching TRBD2. CDR1 is DFQATT, CDR2 SNEGSKA, per germline (reference sequence). Trimming at V came to 1 base and at J to 7 bases, leaving 10 bases not matched to a gene. The CDR3 runs 15 residues. CDR3 amino acids: CSARGTSGVLYEQYF. The CDR3 DNA is TGCAGTGCTAGAGGCACTAGCGGGGTATTGTATGAGCAGTACTTC.

This clonotype appeared many times. This rearrangement joins TRBV7-9 to TRBJ2-5; unclear D gene. V dropped 1 base and J dropped 4 bases, with 7 bases sitting between them. This CDR3 comprises 13 residues. CDR1 is SEHNR, CDR2 FQNEAQ, per germline (reference sequence). The CDR3 protein is CASSLGAVETQYF. The DNA for the CDR3 is TGTGCCAGCAGCTTAGGGGCAGTAGAGACCCAGTACTTC.

The chain joins TRBV5-4 to TRBJ1-2, with a weak D call TRBD1 (5 bases). From germline, CDR1 is SGHNT and CDR2 YYREEE (reference sequence). The ends were cut back, 4 bases at V and 2 bases at J, with 15 bases in the middle. This CDR3 comprises 15 residues. The CDR3 bases are TGTGCCAGCAGCACCCCAGGGCCATTAAACTATGGCTACACCTTC. This translates into CASSTPGPLNYGYTF.

Worth noting for this clonotype: This could be a read error, since a much larger clone is one nucleotide away. The chain employs TRBV29-1 and TRBJ2-2; D unclear. The V end lost 4 bases, the J end lost 6 bases, and 9 bases lay between the germline ends. CDR1 SQVTM and CDR2 ANQGSEA come from the germline V gene. This CDR3 region has 12 residues. The CDR3 sequence is CSVVRGPGELFF. CDR3 coding DNA: TGCAGCGTTGTACGTGGGCCCGGGGAGCTGTTTTTT.

The CDR3: CASSPQGVSGTQYF. CDR3 DNA: TGTGCCAGCAGCCCCCAGGGTGTCTCAGGGACGCAGTATTTT. The rearrangement uses TRBV11-2 and TRBJ2-3, with D tentatively TRBD1 (5 bases). The CDR3 sequence is 14 residues long. Per the germline V gene, CDR1 is SGHAT and CDR2 is FQNNGV. The ends were cut back, 5 bases at V and 9 bases at J, with 18 bases in the middle.

The chain uses TRBV15 and TRBJ1-1; D call uncertain. CDR3 size: 14 residues. The germline gives CDR1 LNHNV, CDR2 YYDKDF (reference sequence). The V end was cut by 1 base, the J end by 1 base, with 7 bases between. CDR3 bases: TGTGCCACCAGCAGAGCACGGGGGAACACTGAAGCTTTCTTT. Translated: CATSRARGNTEAFF.

Comment on this clonotype: This CDR3 fails to terminate in the conserved phenylalanine or tryptophan, so it likely reflects a read error. The rearrangement links TRBV7-9 to TRBJ2-7; the D gene is possibly TRBD2 (5 bases). CDR1 is SEHNR and CDR2 is FQNEAQ in the germline V gene (reference sequence). Trimming removed 0 bases from V and 6 bases from J, with 9 bases in between. This CDR3 region has 13 residues. Written as DNA, the CDR3 is TGTGCCAGCAGCTTAGCTTTGGCGGGCGAGCAGTACCTC. Its translation is CASSLALAGEQYL.